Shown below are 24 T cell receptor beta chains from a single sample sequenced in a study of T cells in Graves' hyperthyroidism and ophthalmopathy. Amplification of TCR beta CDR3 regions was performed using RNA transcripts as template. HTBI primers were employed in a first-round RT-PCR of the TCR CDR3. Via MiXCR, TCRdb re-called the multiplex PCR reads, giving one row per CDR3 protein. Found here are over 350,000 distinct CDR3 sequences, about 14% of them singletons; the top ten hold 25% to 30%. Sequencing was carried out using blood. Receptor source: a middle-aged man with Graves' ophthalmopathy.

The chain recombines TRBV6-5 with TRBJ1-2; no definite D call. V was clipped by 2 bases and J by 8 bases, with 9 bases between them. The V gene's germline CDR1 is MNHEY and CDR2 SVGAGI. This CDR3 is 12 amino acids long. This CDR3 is CASSYEGGGYTF. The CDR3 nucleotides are TGTGCCAGCAGTTACGAAGGAGGCGGCTACACCTTC.

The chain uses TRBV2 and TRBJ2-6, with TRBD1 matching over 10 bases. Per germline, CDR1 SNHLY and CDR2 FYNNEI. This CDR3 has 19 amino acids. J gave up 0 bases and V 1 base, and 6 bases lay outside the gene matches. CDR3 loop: CASSEGRTGGSSGANVLTF. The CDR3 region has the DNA TGTGCCAGCAGTGAAGGTAGGACAGGGGGTTCCTCTGGGGCCAACGTCCTGACTTTC. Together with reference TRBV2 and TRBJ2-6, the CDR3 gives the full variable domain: EPEVTQTPSHQVTQMGQEVILRCVPISNHLYFYWYRQILGQKVEFLVSFYNNEISEKSEIFDDQFSVERPDGSNFTLKIRSTKLEDSAMYFCASSEGRTGGSSGANVLTFGAGSRLTVL.

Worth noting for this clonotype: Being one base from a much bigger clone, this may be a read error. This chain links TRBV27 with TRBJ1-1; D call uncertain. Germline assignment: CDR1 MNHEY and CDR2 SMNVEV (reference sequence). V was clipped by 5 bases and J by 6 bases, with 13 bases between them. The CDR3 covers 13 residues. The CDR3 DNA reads TGTGCCAGCAGTCGGCGGGTACTCGCTGAAGCTTTCTTT. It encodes CASSRRVLAEAFF.

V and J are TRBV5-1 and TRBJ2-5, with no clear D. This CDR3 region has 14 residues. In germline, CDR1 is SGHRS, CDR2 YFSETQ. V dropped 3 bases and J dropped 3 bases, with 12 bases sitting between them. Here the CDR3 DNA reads TGCGCCAGCAGCTGGGGTATGGGGAAAGAGACCCAGTACTTC. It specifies CASSWGMGKETQYF.

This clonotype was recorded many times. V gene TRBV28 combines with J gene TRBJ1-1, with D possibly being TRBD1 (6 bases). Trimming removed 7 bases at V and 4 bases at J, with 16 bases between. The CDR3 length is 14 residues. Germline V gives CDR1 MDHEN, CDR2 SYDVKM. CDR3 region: CASKRTGWATEAFF. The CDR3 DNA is TGTGCCAGCAAACGAACAGGGTGGGCCACTGAAGCTTTCTTT.

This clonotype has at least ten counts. The CDR3 loop is CASSLAGGPVFNEQYF. CDR3 sequence (DNA): TGTGCCAGCAGCTTAGCGGGAGGGCCGGTTTTCAACGAGCAGTACTTC. The chain carries TRBV5-5 and TRBJ2-7; 10 nucleotides match TRBD2. Germline CDR1 and CDR2: SGHKS and YYEKEE (reference sequence). V lost 2 bases and J lost 5; bases outside the gene matches: 10. This CDR3 contains 16 residues.

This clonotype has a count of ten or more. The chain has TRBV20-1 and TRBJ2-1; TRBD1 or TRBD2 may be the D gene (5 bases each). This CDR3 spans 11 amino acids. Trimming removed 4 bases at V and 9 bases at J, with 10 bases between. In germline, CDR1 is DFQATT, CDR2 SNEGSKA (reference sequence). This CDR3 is CSAISGTEQFF. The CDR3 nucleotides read TGCAGTGCTATTAGTGGGACTGAGCAGTTCTTC.

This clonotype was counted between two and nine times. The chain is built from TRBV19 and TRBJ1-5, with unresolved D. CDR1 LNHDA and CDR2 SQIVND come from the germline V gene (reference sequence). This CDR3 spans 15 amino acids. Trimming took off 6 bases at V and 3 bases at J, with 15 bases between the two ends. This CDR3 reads CASSMLARPNQPQHF. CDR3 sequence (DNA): TGTGCCAGTAGCATGCTGGCCAGGCCCAATCAGCCCCAGCATTTT.

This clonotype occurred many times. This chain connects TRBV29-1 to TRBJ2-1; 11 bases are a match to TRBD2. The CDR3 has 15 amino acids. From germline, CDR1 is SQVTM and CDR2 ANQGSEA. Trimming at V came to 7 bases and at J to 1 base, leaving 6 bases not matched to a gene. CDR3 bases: TGCAGCGCCAGACTAGCGGGACCGTCCTACAATGAGCAGTTCTTC. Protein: CSARLAGPSYNEQFF.

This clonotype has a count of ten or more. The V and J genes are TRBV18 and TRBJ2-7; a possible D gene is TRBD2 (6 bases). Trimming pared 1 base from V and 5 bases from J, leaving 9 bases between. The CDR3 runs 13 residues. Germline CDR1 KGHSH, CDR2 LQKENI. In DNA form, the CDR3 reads TGTGCCAGCTCACCACAGGGACTTGACGAGCAGTACTTC. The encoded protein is CASSPQGLDEQYF.

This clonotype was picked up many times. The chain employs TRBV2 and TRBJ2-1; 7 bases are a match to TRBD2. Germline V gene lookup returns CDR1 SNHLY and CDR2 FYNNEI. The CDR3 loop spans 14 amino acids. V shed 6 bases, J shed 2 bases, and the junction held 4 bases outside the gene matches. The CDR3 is CASSGLVAYNEQFF. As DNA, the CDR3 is TGTGCCAGCAGCGGACTAGTAGCCTACAATGAGCAGTTCTTC.

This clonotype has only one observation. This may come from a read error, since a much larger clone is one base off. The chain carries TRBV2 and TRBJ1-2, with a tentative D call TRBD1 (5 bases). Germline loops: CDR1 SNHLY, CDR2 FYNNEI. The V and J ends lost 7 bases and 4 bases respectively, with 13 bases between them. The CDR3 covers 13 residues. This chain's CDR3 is CASNIRGGYGYTF. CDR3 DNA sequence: TGTGCCAGCAACATAAGGGGCGGCTATGGCTACACCTTC.

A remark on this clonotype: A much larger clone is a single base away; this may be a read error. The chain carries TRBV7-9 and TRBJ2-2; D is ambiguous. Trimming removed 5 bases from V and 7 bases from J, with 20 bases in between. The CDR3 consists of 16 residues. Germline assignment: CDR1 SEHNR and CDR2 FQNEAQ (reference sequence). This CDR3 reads CASSPHPYERNGELFF. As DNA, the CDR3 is TGTGCCAGCAGCCCCCACCCATATGAGCGAAACGGGGAGCTGTTTTTT.

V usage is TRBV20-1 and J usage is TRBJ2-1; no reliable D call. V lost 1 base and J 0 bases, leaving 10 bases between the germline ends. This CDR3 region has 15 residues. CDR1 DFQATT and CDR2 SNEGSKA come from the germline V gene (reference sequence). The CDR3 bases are TGCAGTGCTAGAGTGATGGATAGCTCCTACAATGAGCAGTTCTTC. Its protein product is CSARVMDSSYNEQFF.

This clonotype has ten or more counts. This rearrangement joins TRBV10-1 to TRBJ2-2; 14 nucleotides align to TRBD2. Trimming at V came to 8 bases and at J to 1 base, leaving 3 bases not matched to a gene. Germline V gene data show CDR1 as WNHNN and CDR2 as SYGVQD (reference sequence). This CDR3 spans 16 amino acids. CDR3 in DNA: TGCGCCAGCGGAGGGACTAGCGGGAGGAACACCGGGGAGCTGTTTTTT. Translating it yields CASGGTSGRNTGELFF.

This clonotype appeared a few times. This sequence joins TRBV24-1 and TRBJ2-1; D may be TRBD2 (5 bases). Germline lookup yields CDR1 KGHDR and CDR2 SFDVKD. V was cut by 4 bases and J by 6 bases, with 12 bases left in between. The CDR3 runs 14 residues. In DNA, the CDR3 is TGTGCCACCAGTGACGGACTGCCGAGCAATGAGCAGTTCTTC. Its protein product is CATSDGLPSNEQFF.

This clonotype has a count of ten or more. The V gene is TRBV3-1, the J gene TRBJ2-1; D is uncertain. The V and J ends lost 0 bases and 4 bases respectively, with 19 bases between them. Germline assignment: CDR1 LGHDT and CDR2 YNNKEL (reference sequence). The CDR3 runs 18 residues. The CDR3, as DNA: TGTGCCAGCAGCCAAGAAGGCTCCGGGTTCAGATCTTACAATGAGCAGTTCTTC. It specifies CASSQEGSGFRSYNEQFF.

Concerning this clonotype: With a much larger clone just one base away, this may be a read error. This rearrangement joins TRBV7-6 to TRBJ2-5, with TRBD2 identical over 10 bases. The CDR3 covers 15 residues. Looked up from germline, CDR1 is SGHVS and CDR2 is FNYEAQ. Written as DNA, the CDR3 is TGTGCCAGCAGCGTCGGGACTAGCGCCCAAGAGACCCGGTACTTC. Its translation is CASSVGTSAQETRYF.

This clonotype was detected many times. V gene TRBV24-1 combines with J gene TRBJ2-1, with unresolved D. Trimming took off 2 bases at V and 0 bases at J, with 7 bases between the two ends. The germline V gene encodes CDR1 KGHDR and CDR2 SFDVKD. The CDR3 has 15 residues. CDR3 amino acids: CATSDSGVSYNEQFF. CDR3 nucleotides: TGTGCCACCAGTGATTCAGGAGTCTCCTACAATGAGCAGTTCTTC.

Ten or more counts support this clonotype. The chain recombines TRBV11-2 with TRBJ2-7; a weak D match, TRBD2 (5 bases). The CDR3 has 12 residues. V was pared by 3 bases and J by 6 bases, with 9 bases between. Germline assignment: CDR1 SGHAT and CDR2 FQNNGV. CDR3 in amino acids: CASSFRGSEQYF. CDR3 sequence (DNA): TGTGCCAGCAGCTTCCGGGGAAGCGAGCAGTACTTC. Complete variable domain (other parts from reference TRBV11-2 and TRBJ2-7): EAGVAQSPRYKIIEKRQSVAFWCNPISGHATLYWYQQILGQGPKLLIQFQNNGVVDDSQLPKDRFSAERLKGVDSTLKIQPAKLEDSAVYLCASSFRGSEQYFGPGTRLTVT.

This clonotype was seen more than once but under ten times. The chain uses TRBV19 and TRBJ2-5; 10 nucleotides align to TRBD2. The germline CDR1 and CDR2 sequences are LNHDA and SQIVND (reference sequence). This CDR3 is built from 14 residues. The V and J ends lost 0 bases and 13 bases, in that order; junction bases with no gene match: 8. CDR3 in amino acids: CASSIDTGTSVLYF. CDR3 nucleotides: TGTGCCAGTAGTATAGACACTGGGACTAGCGTTCTGTACTTC.

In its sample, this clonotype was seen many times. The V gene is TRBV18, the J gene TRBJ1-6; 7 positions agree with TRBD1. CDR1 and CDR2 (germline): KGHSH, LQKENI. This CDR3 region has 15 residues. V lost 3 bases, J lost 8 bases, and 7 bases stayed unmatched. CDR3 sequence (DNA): TGTGCCAGCTCACCCTTGGGCACAGGGGATTCACCCCTCCACTTT. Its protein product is CASSPLGTGDSPLHF.

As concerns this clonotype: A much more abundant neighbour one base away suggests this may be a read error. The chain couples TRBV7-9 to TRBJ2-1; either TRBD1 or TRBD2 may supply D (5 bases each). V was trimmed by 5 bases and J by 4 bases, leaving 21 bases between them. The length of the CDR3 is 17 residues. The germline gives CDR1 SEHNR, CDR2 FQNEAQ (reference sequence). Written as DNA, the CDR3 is TGTGCCAGCAGCCCCACCCGCAGCGGACAAGGATACAATGAGCAGTTCTTC. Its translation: CASSPTRSGQGYNEQFF.

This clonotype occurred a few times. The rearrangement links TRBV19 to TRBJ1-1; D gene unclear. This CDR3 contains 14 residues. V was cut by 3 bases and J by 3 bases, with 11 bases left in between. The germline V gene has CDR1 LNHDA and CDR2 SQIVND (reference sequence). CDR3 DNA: TGTGCCAGTAGTATCGGGTTCGGGGACACTGAAGCTTTCTTT. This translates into CASSIGFGDTEAFF.